A selection of T cell receptor beta chains follows, all from one sample in a study of blood T cell repertoires in COVID-19. This table comes from immunoSEQ multiplex PCR, and its TCRdb copy is limited to in-frame clones, with some not included. This table holds about 200,000 clones, around 82% found once. Material: peripheral blood. The origin of the receptors is a woman between 65 and 79 years old with acute or convalescent COVID-19. CDR3s include the opening cysteine and the closing phenylalanine or tryptophan. The D gene is left open where the match is weak. The size of a clone is reported for some rows only, either as once, few or many, or as a class for expanded clones.

size | D | length | J | V | DNA | CDR3
- | - | 16 | TRBJ2-3 | TRBV7-9 | TGTGCCAGCAGCTTATTACTAGCCCCTAGCACAGATACGCAGTATTTT | CASSLLLAPSTDTQYF
- | - | 13 | TRBJ2-3 | TRBV18 | TGTGCCAGCCGATGGGGCTCCACAGATACGCAGTATTTT | CASRWGSTDTQYF
- | TRBD1 | 12 | TRBJ2-7 | TRBV30 | TGTGCCTGGAGTGACAGGGGGTACGAGCAGTACTTC | CAWSDRGYEQYF
- | TRBD2 | 16 | TRBJ2-3 | TRBV7-9 | TGTGCCAGCAGCTTAGGGTTTAGCGGGAGTTTGGATACGCAGTATTTT | CASSLGFSGSLDTQYF
- | TRBD1 | 16 | TRBJ2-1 | TRBV7-2 | TGTGCCAGCAGCGCCAACCGGGACAGGGGGAGGAATGAGCAGTTCTTC | CASSANRDRGRNEQFF
- | - | 13 | TRBJ1-2 | TRBV28 | TGTGCCTCAGCAGTTGGGGGCGCAGGTGGCTACACCTTC | CASAVGGAGGYTF
- | TRBD1 | 14 | TRBJ2-2 | TRBV11-2 | TGTGCCAGCACCCAGGGACAGCTTTCCGGGGAGCTGTTTTTT | CASTQGQLSGELFF
- | TRBD1 | 13 | TRBJ2-7 | TRBV10-3 | TGTGCCATCAGCCCGGACAGGGGCTACGAGCAGTACTTC | CAISPDRGYEQYF
- | TRBD2 | 16 | TRBJ2-1 | TRBV24-1 | TGTGCCACCAGTGATTTTAGCGGGTCGTCCTACAATGAGCAGTTCTTC | CATSDFSGSSYNEQFF
- | TRBD2 | 13 | TRBJ2-5 | TRBV5-1 | TGCGCCAGCAGGGGGAGGGCCGGGGAGACCCAGTACTTC | CASRGRAGETQYF
- | TRBD2 | 15 | TRBJ2-2 | TRBV5-1 | TGCGCCAGCAGCTCACTAGCGGGGAACACCGGGGAGCTGTTTTTT | CASSSLAGNTGELFF
few | - | 14 | TRBJ2-7 | TRBV30 | TGTGCCTGGAGCCCGGGACTCGACTCCTACGAGCAGTACTTC | CAWSPGLDSYEQYF
- | TRBD1 | 15 | TRBJ2-7 | TRBV28 | TGTGCCAGCAGGGGGGACAGGGGGTTCTCCTACGAGCAGTACTTC | CASRGDRGFSYEQYF
- | - | 15 | TRBJ2-3 | TRBV5-5 | TGTGCCAGCAGCTTGGTACTAGTCGTAACAGATACGCAGTATTTT | CASSLVLVVTDTQYF
- | TRBD2 | 15 | TRBJ2-1 | TRBV25-1 | TGTGCCAGCAGTTCTACTAGCGGGAGTTTCCATGAGCAGTTCTTC | CASSSTSGSFHEQFF
- | - | 13 | TRBJ2-5 | TRBV5-1 | TGCGCCAGCAGACCGACAGAGCAAGAGACCCAGTACTTC | CASRPTEQETQYF
- | TRBD2 | 15 | TRBJ2-2 | TRBV18 | TGTGCCAGCTCACCACGGACTAGCAGCACCGGGGAGCTGTTTTTT | CASSPRTSSTGELFF
- | - | 14 | TRBJ2-3 | TRBV28 | TGTGCCAGCAGTTTAAGCACGGTCACAGATACGCAGTATTTT | CASSLSTVTDTQYF
- | TRBD2 | 15 | TRBJ2-1 | TRBV18 | TGTGCCAGCTCGGCACAGCGGGAGAGCTACAATGAGCAGTTCTTC | CASSAQRESYNEQFF
- | - | 13 | TRBJ1-1 | TRBV7-2 | TGTGCCAGCAGCTTGGGGCAGCCCACTGAAGCTTTCTTT | CASSLGQPTEAFF
- | - | 15 | TRBJ1-4 | TRBV28 | TGTGCCAGCAGTTTATCCGGGGCAACTAATGAAAAACTGTTTTTT | CASSLSGATNEKLFF
- | TRBD1 | 15 | TRBJ2-5 | TRBV5-4 | TGTGCCAGCAGCTCTTCCGGGACAGGACAAGAGACCCAGTACTTC | CASSSSGTGQETQYF
- | TRBD2 | 16 | TRBJ2-2 | TRBV27 | TGTGCCAGCAGTCCCGCCAGCGGGAGGGCCGTCGGGGAGCTGTTTTTT | CASSPASGRAVGELFF
- | - | 12 | TRBJ2-5 | TRBV19 | TGTGCCAGTAGGGCCCGGGGAGAGACCCAGTACTTC | CASRARGETQYF
- | - | 15 | TRBJ2-3 | TRBV6-6 | TGTGCCAGCAGTTATTACGAGAGGGGGACAGATACGCAGTATTTT | CASSYYERGTDTQYF
once | TRBD1 | 13 | TRBJ1-2 | TRBV6-5 | TGTGCCAGCAGTTCGACAGGGGACTATGGCTACACCTTC | CASSSTGDYGYTF
few | - | 19 | TRBJ2-7 | TRBV6-1 | TGTGCCAGCAGTGATGCCCCCCCCGGTCAGGCCGATTTACCCTACGAGCAGTACTTC | CASSDAPPGQADLPYEQYF
few | TRBD2 | 13 | TRBJ2-7 | TRBV3-1/TRBV3-2 | TGTGCCAGCAGCCTGCTGACTAGCGGCGAGCAGTACTTC | CASSLLTSGEQYF
- | TRBD2 | 14 | TRBJ2-3 | TRBV29-1 | TGCAGCGTTGAAGATCCAGCGGGAGAGGATACGCAGTATTTT | CSVEDPAGEDTQYF